This T cell receptor beta chain was obtained from a study of CXCR3-negative and CXCR3-positive naive CD8 T cells (dated by TCRdb to the late 2010s). Study-wide context: In total, some 130 million TRB reads were obtained, corresponding to roughly 1.5 +/- 0.3 million reads per library. Diversity and physicochemical repertoire analyses were performed on 11 donors pooled from two independent experiments. Naive subsets from about 5 donors and memory cells from 3 donors were included in the TRBV-TRBJ cluster analysis. Summary of the overall study and its limitations: Because surface CD5, which has been linked to self-reactivity in mice, was comparable between naive subsets, TCR interaction strength was also inferred from TRB CDR3 physicochemical properties. Repertoire diversity was comparably high in both naive subsets but much lower in memory CD8+ T cells. Naive CXCR3-negative and CXCR3-positive cells from the same donor showed similar TRBV-TRBJ usage, whereas memory cells showed distinct patterns. CXCR3 expression partially decreased after cryopreservation, so most assays used freshly isolated PBMCs. Compared with CXCR3-negative naive cells, CXCR3-positive naive cells had TRB CDR3s with higher hydrophobicity (lower Kidera factor 4), lower energy, and higher strength and volume indices.

Each CD8+ T cell subset was flow-sorted in triplicate, with over 250,000 cells per subset placed directly into RLT lysis buffer. To exclude memory contaminants, naive CD8+ T cells were stringently defined as CD45RO-CCR7+CD27+CD95-. Using standard density gradient centrifugation, peripheral blood mononuclear cells were isolated from buffy coats. Naive CXCR3-negative and CXCR3-positive CD8+ T cells were flow-sorted on a FACSAria III. Total RNA was extracted from sorted cells using an RNeasy Mini Kit. In the absence of a count, this clonotype is rated medium-sized (0.01 to 0.1%) from its frequency. The antigen it binds to is not known. The instrument was a NextSeq 550. The Human TCR Profiling Kit (MiLaboratory) was used to prepare UMI-labeled 5' RACE TRB cDNA libraries. cDNA synthesis used the entire amount of extracted RNA, and PCR amplification then used the entire amount of cDNA produced. The libraries were made side by side, with each library going through the same number of PCR cycles. On the study's bioinformatics: With a minimum of two reads required per UMI, MIGEC and MiXCR pulled out about 50,000 +/- 10,000 unique UMI-labeled TRB cDNA molecules from each library. On average, about 40,000 +/- 10,000 functional in-frame TRB CDR3 nucleotide clonotypes lacking stop codons were found per library. After downsampling to 5000 UMI-labeled TRB molecules per sample, diversity metrics such as normalized Shannon-Wiener and Chao1 were calculated in VDJtools. VDJtools computed clonotype-size-weighted physicochemical properties of the central five CDR3 residues: interaction energy, strength, volume and Kidera factor 4. TCRdb reprocessed the reads; each CDR3 protein sequence makes one entry, and DNA is unavailable. V and J calls and clone size were set by TCRdb, not the authors. This sample's table carries 4,500 to 6,500 distinct CDR3 sequences. Of the sample, about 1.7% falls within the top ten clones.

The CDR3 measures 15 amino acids from cysteine to phenylalanine. There is no recorded DNA. CDR1 SQVTM and CDR2 ANQGSEA were looked up in the germline V gene. The sample was naive CXCR3+ CD8+ T cells from blood. The cell subset or site label here, explained by the study, means: CD45RO-CCR7+CD27+CD95- naive CD8+ T cells expressing CXCR3 (TNR3+). This clonotype was sampled from a human donor in good health. Some clones in this sample may be carry-over from other donors' samples. The chain was built from TRBV29-1 and TRBJ2-1; without DNA, the TCRdb call of TRBD1 cannot be checked. The CDR3 in this case is CSVGTPGHAFNEQFF.